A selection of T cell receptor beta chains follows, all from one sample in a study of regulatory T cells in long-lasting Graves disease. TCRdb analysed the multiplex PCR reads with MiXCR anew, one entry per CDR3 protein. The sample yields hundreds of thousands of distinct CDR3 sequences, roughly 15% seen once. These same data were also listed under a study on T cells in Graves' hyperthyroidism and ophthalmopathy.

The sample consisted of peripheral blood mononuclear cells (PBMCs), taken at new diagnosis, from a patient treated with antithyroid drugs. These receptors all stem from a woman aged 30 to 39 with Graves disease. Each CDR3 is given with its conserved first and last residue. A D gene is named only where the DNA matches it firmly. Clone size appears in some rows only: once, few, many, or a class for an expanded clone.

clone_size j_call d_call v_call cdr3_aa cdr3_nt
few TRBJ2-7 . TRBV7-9 CASSFRDNFLLF TGTGCCAGCAGCTTCCGGGACAACTTCTTGCTTTTC
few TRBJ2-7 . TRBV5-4 CASSPNSGGISYEQYF TGTGCCAGCAGCCCCAACTCCGGGGGAATCTCCTACGAGCAGTACTTC
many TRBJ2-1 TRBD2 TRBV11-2 CASRSISGDLNEQFF TGTGCCAGCAGAAGCATTAGCGGGGACCTCAATGAGCAGTTCTTC
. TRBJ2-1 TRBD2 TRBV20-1 CSARALAGGPYNEQFF TGCAGTGCTAGAGCCCTAGCGGGAGGACCCTACAATGAGCAGTTCTTC
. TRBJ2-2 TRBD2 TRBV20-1 CSAKGLAGTRTGEQFF TGCAGTGCTAAGGGACTAGCGGGAACGAGGACCGGGGAGCAGTTTTTT
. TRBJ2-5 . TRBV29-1 CSGDRGDQETQYF TGCAGCGGGGACCGAGGGGACCAAGAGACCCAGTACTTC
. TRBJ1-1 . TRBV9 CASSNGQYTEAFF TGTGCCAGCAGCAATGGACAGTACACTGAAGCTTTCTTT
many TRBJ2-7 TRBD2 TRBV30 CAWGLAGPYEQYF TGTGCCTGGGGACTAGCGGGACCCTACGAGCAGTACTTC
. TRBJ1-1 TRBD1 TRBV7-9 CASTSGRTGQIEAFF TGTGCCAGCACATCAGGGCGGACAGGGCAAATTGAAGCTTTCTTT
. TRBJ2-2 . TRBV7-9 CASSLQLNTGELFF TGTGCCAGCAGCTTGCAACTTAACACCGGGGAGCTGTTTTTT
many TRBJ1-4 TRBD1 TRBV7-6 CASSPDRGRNEKLFF TGTGCCAGCAGCCCTGACAGGGGACGTAATGAAAAACTGTTTTTT
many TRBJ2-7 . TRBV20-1 CSAPVGGPTYEQYF TGCAGTGCTCCCGTGGGCGGGCCCACCTACGAGCAGTACTTC
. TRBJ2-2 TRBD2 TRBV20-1 CSARGLAGVLTGELFF TGCAGTGCTCGGGGACTAGCGGGAGTTCTTACCGGGGAGCTGTTTTTT
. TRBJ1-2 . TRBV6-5 CASSYGGDPSYGYTF TGTGCCAGCAGTTACGGGGGGGACCCAAGCTATGGCTACACCTTC
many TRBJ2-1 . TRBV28 CASSLFFLGEGPNEQFF TGTGCCAGCAGTTTATTTTTTCTTGGGGAAGGTCCCAATGAGCAGTTCTTC
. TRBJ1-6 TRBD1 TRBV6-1 CASSRRTGGSYNSPLHF TGTGCCAGCAGTCGTCGGACAGGGGGCTCCTATAATTCACCCCTCCACTTT
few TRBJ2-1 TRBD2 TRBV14 CASSVSEYTSGSYNEQFF TGTGCCAGCAGCGTTTCAGAGTATACTAGCGGGAGTTACAATGAGCAGTTCTTC
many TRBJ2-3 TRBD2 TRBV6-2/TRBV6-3 CASSRTSETDTQYF TGTGCCAGCAGCCGGACTAGCGAGACAGATACGCAGTATTTT
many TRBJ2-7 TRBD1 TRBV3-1 CASSQGGQGVRQYF TGTGCCAGCAGCCAAGGGGGACAGGGGGTCCGGCAGTACTTC
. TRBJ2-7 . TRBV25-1 CASSDRDNYEQYF TGTGCCAGCAGTGATAGGGACAACTACGAGCAGTACTTC
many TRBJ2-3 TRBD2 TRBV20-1 CSARDYQRESDTQYF TGCAGTGCTAGAGATTACCAGCGGGAGTCAGATACGCAGTATTTT
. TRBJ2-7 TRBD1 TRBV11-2 CASSKDRGVWYEQYF TGTGCCAGCAGCAAGGACAGGGGAGTGTGGTACGAGCAGTACTTC
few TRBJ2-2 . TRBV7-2 CASSFWTKNTGELFF TGTGCCAGCAGCTTCTGGACCAAGAACACCGGGGAGCTGTTTTTT